This T cell receptor beta chain is drawn from a study of CD4 T cells in relation to SARS-CoV-2 and coronaviruses. Study background: A couple of subjects were Hispanic; patients were fewer than ten males and a handful of females. Study results and caveats: Memory recall responses, not primary responses primed in culture, are what the assay detects.

Germline V gene data show CDR1 as MNHEY and CDR2 as SVGEGT. V trimming: 4 bases; J trimming: 4 bases; junction bases outside the gene matches: 1. The CDR3 runs to 15 residues. Assay used: immunoSEQ multiplex PCR; TCRdb lists only in-frame clones, some missing. The sample consists of some 37,000 clones, 77% of them appearing once. Comments on this clone: Its antigen is as yet unknown.

Cryopreserved PBMCs were CD4-enriched, then split into naive and memory cells. 90,000 to 100,000 naive or memory CD4+ cells were cultured with CEF peptides for 9 to 10 days. This rearrangement joins TRBV6-2 or TRBV6-3 to TRBJ2-1, with 13 bases matching TRBD2. Sequences were obtained from memory CD4+ T cells from PBMCs, cultured in vitro. The TCR comes from an adult with COVID-19. The CDR3 DNA follows: TGTGCCAGCAGTTGGACTAGCGGGAGTTACAATGAGCAGTTCTTC. The encoded protein is CASSWTSGSYNEQFF.